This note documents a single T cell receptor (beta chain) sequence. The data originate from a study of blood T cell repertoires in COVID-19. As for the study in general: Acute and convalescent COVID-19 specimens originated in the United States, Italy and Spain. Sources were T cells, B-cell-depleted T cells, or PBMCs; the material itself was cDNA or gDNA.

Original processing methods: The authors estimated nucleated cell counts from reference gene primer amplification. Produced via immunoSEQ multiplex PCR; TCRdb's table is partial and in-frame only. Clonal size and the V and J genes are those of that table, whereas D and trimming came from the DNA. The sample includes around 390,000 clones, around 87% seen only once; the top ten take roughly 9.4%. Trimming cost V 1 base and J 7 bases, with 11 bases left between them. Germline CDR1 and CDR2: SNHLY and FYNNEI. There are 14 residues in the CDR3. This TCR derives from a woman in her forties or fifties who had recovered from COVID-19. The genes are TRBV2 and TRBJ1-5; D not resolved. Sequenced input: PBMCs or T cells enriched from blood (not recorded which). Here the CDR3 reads CASSEEPGSQPQHF. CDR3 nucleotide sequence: TGTGCCAGCAGTGAAGAACCGGGGTCCCAGCCCCAGCATTTT.